This T cell receptor (beta chain) was profiled in a study of T cell changes during pregnancy in multiple sclerosis. Germline CDR1 MNHEY, CDR2 SVGAGI. The CDR3 is 14 residues long. Between the trimmed V and J ends, which lost 6 bases and 5 bases, there was a span of 15 bases. Assay used: immunoSEQ multiplex PCR; TCRdb lists only in-frame clones, some missing. Here the sample spans approximately 100,000 clones, approximately 92% being singletons. The receptor was isolated from a female donor with multiple sclerosis, enrolled in a pregnancy study. The specimen comprised peripheral blood, sampled in the second trimester of pregnancy. The V gene is TRBV6-5, the J gene TRBJ2-3; perhaps TRBD1 as D (7 bases). The chain's CDR3 is CASREIQGGDTQYF. Here the CDR3 DNA reads TGTGCCAGCAGAGAGATCCAGGGGGGAGATACGCAGTATTTT.